Each of the 29 T cell receptor beta chains below was sequenced from the same sample in a study of control samples from healthy donors and cancer patients. Here immunoSEQ multiplex PCR was the method, and the copy in TCRdb shows in-frame clones only, minus some. The sample holds some 120,000 clones; around 91% are singletons and the top ten take approximately 1.1%. The sequenced material came from PBMCs. The receptors come from a woman aged 45 to 65 with colorectal cancer.

The chain has TRBV2 and TRBJ1-2, with TRBD1 matching 7 bases. CDR3 length equals 15 residues. CDR1 and CDR2 from the germline V gene are SNHLY and FYNNEI. V dropped 6 bases and J dropped 6; count of bases not matched to a gene: 13. This CDR3 reads CASSTAGPTGDGYTF. CDR3 nucleotide sequence: TGTGCCAGCAGCACCGCGGGACCAACAGGGGATGGCTACACCTTC.

The genes are TRBV15 and TRBJ1-5; unclear D gene. The CDR3 runs 14 residues. V was cut by 3 bases and J by 5 bases, with 11 bases left in between. Germline lookup yields CDR1 LNHNV and CDR2 YYDKDF (reference sequence). CDR3 sequence reads: CATSRGWLDQPQHF. The DNA for the CDR3 is TGTGCCACCAGCAGGGGGTGGCTGGATCAGCCCCAGCATTTT.

The chain uses TRBV2 and TRBJ1-2; 7 nucleotides match TRBD1. This CDR3 comprises 12 residues. J gave up 7 bases and V 3 bases, and 2 bases lay outside the gene matches. Germline CDR1 reads SNHLY; CDR2 reads FYNNEI. Here the CDR3 reads CASSEDRSGYTF. The CDR3 nucleotides are TGTGCCAGCAGTGAGGACAGGAGTGGCTACACCTTC.

This clone was seen a few times. The CDR3 DNA follows: TGCGCCAGCAGTGACTACAATGAGCAGTTCTTC. It is translated as CASSDYNEQFF. The genes are TRBV10-2 and TRBJ2-1; D is undetermined. CDR1 and CDR2 (germline): WSHSY, SAAADI. The CDR3 covers 11 residues. V shed 3 bases and J shed 3 bases, with 0 bases lying between them.

The chain employs TRBV11-3 and TRBJ2-2; D gene uncertain. The CDR3 is 16 amino acids. CDR1 and CDR2 (germline): SGHNT, YENEEA. The ends were cut back, 0 bases at V and 0 bases at J, with 8 bases in the middle. CDR3 in DNA: TGTGCCAGCAGCTTAGATACAACGACGAACACCGGGGAGCTGTTTTTT. It encodes CASSLDTTTNTGELFF. Variable domain in full (rest from reference TRBV11-3 and TRBJ2-2): EAGVVQSPRYKIIEKKQPVAFWCNPISGHNTLYWYLQNLGQGPELLIRYENEEAVDDSQLPKDRFSAERLKGVDSTLKIQPAELGDSAVYLCASSLDTTTNTGELFFGEGSRLTVL.

This clone was seen more than once but under ten times. V gene TRBV7-2 combines with J gene TRBJ1-2; 7 positions match TRBD1. This CDR3 region has 18 residues. The germline gives CDR1 SGHTA, CDR2 FQGNSA. The V and J ends lost 5 bases and 0 bases, in that order; junction bases with no gene match: 15. The CDR3 protein is CASSAAGSDRRSNYGYTF. Here the CDR3 DNA reads TGTGCCAGCAGCGCAGCGGGATCGGACAGGAGGTCTAACTATGGCTACACCTTC.

The chain couples TRBV7-6 to TRBJ2-7; D perhaps matches TRBD1 (6 bases). The length of the CDR3 is 17 residues. CDR1 and CDR2 (germline): SGHVS, FNYEAQ. V was trimmed by 5 bases and J by 5 bases, leaving 25 bases between them. The CDR3 DNA reads TGTGCCAGCAGCCCTAAGTACCCGGACAGCTTACGGGACGAGCAGTACTTC. It translates to CASSPKYPDSLRDEQYF.

V is TRBV14 and J is TRBJ2-3; D ambiguous. Germline V gene lookup returns CDR1 SGHDN and CDR2 FVKESK. Trimming shortened V by 4 bases and J by 2 bases, and 7 bases separated the two germline ends. The CDR3 covers 13 residues. CDR3 protein: CASSRYNTDTQYF. The CDR3 DNA sequence: TGTGCCAGCAGCCGGTACAACACAGATACGCAGTATTTT.

The chain combines TRBV4-2 with TRBJ1-5; 7 positions agree with TRBD1. Germline CDR1 LGHNA, CDR2 YNFKEQ. The CDR3 totals 18 residues. V was pared by 0 bases and J by 0 bases, with 8 bases of the junction left unmatched. In nucleotides, the CDR3 is TGTGCCAGCAGCCAAGAGGATGGGGACAGTTATAGCAATCAGCCCCAGCATTTT. It is translated as CASSQEDGDSYSNQPQHF.

The J gene is TRBJ1-2, the V gene TRBV2; D might be TRBD1 (5 bases). CDR1 is SNHLY, CDR2 FYNNEI, per germline. V lost 1 base, J lost 8 bases, and 11 bases lay in between. This CDR3 spans 13 amino acids. The chain's CDR3 is CASSEGRVQGYTF. The CDR3 region has the DNA TGTGCCAGCAGTGAAGGCAGGGTACAGGGCTACACCTTC.

The rearrangement uses TRBV19 and TRBJ1-3; D is unresolved. V lost 6 bases to trimming and J lost 3 bases, with 12 bases between them. This CDR3 has 14 amino acids. In germline, CDR1 is LNHDA, CDR2 SQIVND (reference sequence). CDR3 sequence: CASRNGFDGNTIYF. The CDR3 DNA follows: TGTGCCAGTAGAAACGGGTTTGATGGAAACACCATATATTTT. The entire variable domain, with the rest obtained from reference TRBV19 and TRBJ1-3, is as follows: DGGITQSPKYLFRKEGQNVTLSCEQNLNHDAMYWYRQDPGQGLRLIYYSQIVNDFQKGDIAEGYSVSREKKESFPLTVTSAQKNPTAFYLCASRNGFDGNTIYFGEGSWLTVV.

This clone was seen only a few times. The rearrangement joins TRBV24-1 to TRBJ2-3; D possibly corresponds to TRBD1 (6 bases). The CDR3 length is 16 residues. Germline loops: CDR1 KGHDR, CDR2 SFDVKD. V gave up 4 bases and J gave up 7 bases, with 20 bases separating them. CDR3 nucleotides: TGTGCCACCAGTGACCACTCCGGGACAACGCAAAATACGCAGTATTTT. Translated, it gives CATSDHSGTTQNTQYF.

The table lists this clone with a few counts. The V and J genes are TRBV5-1 and TRBJ2-2; perhaps D is TRBD1 or TRBD2 (5 bases each). V was clipped by 0 bases and J by 6 bases, with 12 bases between them. The CDR3 is made up of 15 amino acids. CDR1 is SGHRS, CDR2 YFSETQ, per germline. In DNA, the CDR3 is TGCGCCAGCAGCTTGGCTTCAGGGAGCGCCGGGGAGCTGTTTTTT. Its translation is CASSLASGSAGELFF.

The rearrangement links TRBV7-6 to TRBJ1-1; 7 positions match TRBD1. CDR1 and CDR2 (germline): SGHVS, FNYEAQ. The V and J ends lost 4 bases and 0 bases, in that order; junction bases with no gene match: 5. The length of the CDR3 is 15 residues. The CDR3 sequence: CASSSGTVLNTEAFF. For the CDR3, the DNA is TGTGCCAGCAGCTCGGGGACAGTTTTGAACACTGAAGCTTTCTTT.

The chain links TRBV7-9 to TRBJ2-7, with 9 bases identical to TRBD2. The CDR3 runs to 15 residues. Germline V gene lookup returns CDR1 SEHNR and CDR2 FQNEAQ (reference sequence). V dropped 4 bases and J dropped 6; count of bases not matched to a gene: 10. CDR3 in amino acids: CASSSHSGGSLEQYF. CDR3 DNA: TGTGCCAGCAGCTCTCATAGCGGGGGAAGTCTCGAGCAGTACTTC.

Here the CDR3 reads CASSLGGDYGYTF. CDR3 bases: TGTGCCAGCAGCTTGGGAGGGGACTATGGCTACACCTTC. The genes are TRBV5-6 and TRBJ1-2; D may be TRBD1 (5 bases). Germline V gives CDR1 SGHDT, CDR2 YYEEEE. Trimming pared 0 bases from V and 3 bases from J, leaving 6 bases between. This CDR3 has 13 residues.

The chain has TRBV30 and TRBJ1-5; 9 positions agree with TRBD1. CDR3 size: 15 residues. V gave up 0 bases and J gave up 5 bases; unmatched junction bases: 5. Germline V gene data show CDR1 as GTSNPN and CDR2 as SVGIG (reference sequence). The CDR3 sequence is CAWSVGQGSYQPQHF. The CDR3 DNA reads TGTGCCTGGAGTGTAGGACAGGGGTCTTATCAGCCCCAGCATTTT.

This chain uses TRBV27 with TRBJ1-1; D not resolved. From germline, CDR1 is MNHEY and CDR2 SMNVEV (reference sequence). V was trimmed by 3 bases and J by 6 bases, leaving 14 bases between them. The length of the CDR3 is 14 residues. The chain's CDR3 is CASSFSAPGPEAFF. CDR3 nucleotides: TGTGCCAGCAGTTTTTCAGCCCCTGGGCCTGAAGCTTTCTTT.

The rearrangement uses TRBV6-5 and TRBJ1-4, with D perhaps TRBD1 (5 bases). The CDR3 loop spans 16 amino acids. The ends were cut back, 4 bases at V and 6 bases at J, with 18 bases in the middle. The germline V gene has CDR1 MNHEY and CDR2 SVGAGI. The CDR3 protein is CASSWGVSRVDEKLFF. CDR3 DNA: TGTGCCAGCAGTTGGGGGGTGTCGCGGGTTGATGAAAAACTGTTTTTT.

The chain has TRBV30 and TRBJ1-6; D call uncertain. This CDR3 has 16 residues. Per the germline V gene, CDR1 is GTSNPN and CDR2 is SVGIG (reference sequence). The V end lost 3 bases, the J end lost 5 bases, and 17 bases lay between the germline ends. The CDR3 protein is CAWRVEATRNNSPLHF. The CDR3 coding sequence is TGTGCCTGGAGAGTCGAGGCAACTAGAAATAATTCACCCCTCCACTTT. The full variable domain, rest sourced from reference TRBV30 and TRBJ1-6, is SQTIHQWPATLVQPVGSPLSLECTVEGTSNPNLYWYRQAAGRGLQLLFYSVGIGQISSEVPQNLSASRPQDRQFILSSKKLLLSDSGFYLCAWRVEATRNNSPLHFGNGTRLTVT.

The chain combines TRBV5-1 with TRBJ2-7, with TRBD2 matching 8 bases. V shed 0 bases and J 0 bases; nucleotides not matched to a gene: 17. CDR1 is SGHRS and CDR2 is YFSETQ in the germline V gene. The length of the CDR3 is 20 residues. The CDR3 DNA reads as TGCGCCAGCAGCTTGGGATGGGCGGGAGGCCCCCAGAAAACCTCCTACGAGCAGTACTTC. This sequence encodes CASSLGWAGGPQKTSYEQYF.

The chain carries TRBV9 and TRBJ1-1, with D unresolved. The V end lost 4 bases, the J end lost 0 bases, and 19 bases lay between the germline ends. The CDR3 is made up of 17 amino acids. The germline CDR1 and CDR2 sequences are SGDLS and YYNGEE. The chain's CDR3 is CASSNKPEGFMNTEAFF. CDR3 bases: TGTGCCAGCAGCAACAAACCCGAGGGCTTTATGAACACTGAAGCTTTCTTT.

The chain joins TRBV5-8 to TRBJ1-2; no definite D call. Germline-derived CDR1 and CDR2 are SGHTS and YDEGEE. Trimming took off 1 base at V and 7 bases at J, with 17 bases between the two ends. This CDR3 has 15 residues. CDR3 amino acids: CASSLYRGTGGGYTF. The CDR3 DNA is TGTGCCAGCAGCTTGTATCGGGGTACGGGAGGTGGCTACACCTTC.

This clone was observed a few times. The chain has TRBV5-4 and TRBJ1-1, with no clear D. The length of the CDR3 is 13 residues. Germline values: CDR1 SGHNT, CDR2 YYREEE (reference sequence). V was shortened by 6 bases and J by 6 bases, with 15 bases between the two germline ends. The CDR3 here is CASTQFGKSEAFF. CDR3 bases: TGTGCCAGCACCCAATTTGGAAAATCTGAAGCTTTCTTT.

This clone appeared once. V is TRBV18 and J is TRBJ2-3, with D uncertain. Germline V lookup: CDR1 KGHSH, CDR2 LQKENI. The CDR3 has 15 amino acids. Trimming took 1 base from V and 1 from J, leaving 9 bases between them. CDR3 nucleotides: TGTGCCAGCTCACCACAAGGACCGCGCACAGATACGCAGTATTTT. This translates into CASSPQGPRTDTQYF.

V usage is TRBV18 and J usage is TRBJ1-5; D possibly corresponds to TRBD1 (6 bases). This CDR3 is 13 amino acids long. Deletions cut 3 bases from V and 7 bases from J, with 10 bases between. Germline V gene lookup returns CDR1 KGHSH and CDR2 LQKENI. CDR3 region: CASSPGGGQPQHF. The DNA of the CDR3 is TGTGCCAGCTCACCCGGGGGCGGCCAGCCCCAGCATTTT. The whole variable domain, remainder taken from reference TRBV18 and TRBJ1-5, is NAGVMQNPRHLVRRRGQEARLRCSPMKGHSHVYWYRQLPEEGLKFMVYLQKENIIDESGMPKERFSAEFPKEGPSILRIQQVVRGDSAAYFCASSPGGGQPQHFGDGTRLSIL.

This clone has just one count. The rearrangement links TRBV7-9 to TRBJ2-2, with D perhaps TRBD1 (5 bases). The germline V gene has CDR1 SEHNR and CDR2 FQNEAQ (reference sequence). Trimming took off 2 bases at V and 8 bases at J, with 9 bases between the two ends. This CDR3 has 13 residues. CDR3 protein: CASSLRGYGELFF. CDR3 DNA: TGTGCCAGCAGCTTAAGGGGATATGGGGAGCTGTTTTTT.

CDR3 coding DNA: TGTGCCAGCAGCGATAAACAGGGATCCTACAATGAGCAGTTCTTC. Its translation: CASSDKQGSYNEQFF. This chain links TRBV5-4 with TRBJ2-1, with D tentatively TRBD1 (6 bases). This CDR3 has 15 residues. V was cut by 4 bases and J by 1 base, with 12 bases left in between. Germline CDR1 and CDR2: SGHNT and YYREEE (reference sequence).

The V gene is TRBV28, the J gene TRBJ2-7; TRBD2 agrees at 11 bases. Germline CDR1 MDHEN, CDR2 SYDVKM. V shed 3 bases and J 2 bases; nucleotides not matched to a gene: 12. This CDR3 contains 18 residues. The CDR3 is CASSFFIVSSGRTYEQYF. CDR3 in DNA: TGTGCCAGCAGTTTTTTTATAGTGTCTAGCGGGAGGACCTACGAGCAGTACTTC.